These 22 T cell receptor beta chains share one sample of origin, sequenced in a study of T cell responses to AZD1222 COVID-19 vaccine (dated by TCRdb to about 2021). Library creation used the immunoSEQ multiplex PCR assay. TCRdb obtained this table from immuneACCESS and retained in-frame rearrangements with V and J assigned. These tables miss some clones; where compared with another copy, unresolved V genes account for less than half of the shortfall, and the remainder is unexplained. The sample table records 75,000 to 95,000 clones; roughly 88% of these occur just once. Of the sample, about 11% falls within the top ten clones. The time point label, as the study defines it: baseline before first vaccination. Sample: peripheral blood, taken on day 0 of AZD1222 vaccination. These receptors were collected from an adult in good health.

CDR3 in amino acids: CASRVTSGAQETQYF. The CDR3, as DNA: TGTGCCAGCAGGGTGACTAGCGGGGCGCAAGAGACCCAGTACTTC. This sequence joins TRBV6-5 and TRBJ2-5, with TRBD2 matching 11 bases. CDR1 and CDR2 (germline): MNHEY, SVGAGI. CDR3 size: 15 residues. V dropped 6 bases and J dropped 2; count of bases not matched to a gene: 5.

The J gene is TRBJ2-1, the V gene TRBV5-4; 11 nucleotides line up with TRBD1. Looked up from germline, CDR1 is SGHNT and CDR2 is YYREEE (reference sequence). V gave up 4 bases and J gave up 3 bases; unmatched junction bases: 3. The length of the CDR3 is 15 residues. Here the CDR3 DNA reads TGTGCCAGCAGCCCCGGGACAGGGGGCTACAATGAGCAGTTCTTC. Encoded protein: CASSPGTGGYNEQFF.

This clone was observed a few times. V is TRBV30 and J is TRBJ2-5; the D gene could be TRBD1 or TRBD2 (5 bases each). The CDR3 has 16 residues. The V gene's germline CDR1 is GTSNPN and CDR2 SVGIG (reference sequence). V was clipped by 5 bases and J by 4 bases, with 23 bases between them. The CDR3: CAWGATLGPRLETQYF. In DNA form, the CDR3 reads TGTGCCTGGGGTGCTACGTTGGGACCTAGGCTAGAGACCCAGTACTTC.

This clone was counted a single time. The chain is built from TRBV7-9 and TRBJ2-5, with 11 bases identical to TRBD2. V lost 1 base and J lost 5; bases outside the gene matches: 9. The CDR3 consists of 17 residues. CDR1 and CDR2 (germline): SEHNR, FQNEAQ (reference sequence). The CDR3 DNA reads TGTGCCAGCAGCTTAGGACTAGCGGGGACGGTGTGGGAGACCCAGTACTTC. Translating gives CASSLGLAGTVWETQYF.

The V gene is TRBV5-4, the J gene TRBJ2-1; 13 bases are a match to TRBD2. The CDR3 is made up of 17 amino acids. The V and J ends lost 6 bases and 0 bases, in that order; junction bases with no gene match: 6. Germline V gene data show CDR1 as SGHNT and CDR2 as YYREEE (reference sequence). The chain's CDR3 is CASKGTSGKSSYNEQFF. Written as DNA, the CDR3 is TGTGCCAGCAAGGGGACTAGCGGGAAAAGCTCCTACAATGAGCAGTTCTTC.

A word on this clone: Other nucleotide sequences in the sample specify the same CDR3. The chain employs TRBV6-5 and TRBJ2-2; possibly TRBD2 for D (6 bases). The CDR3 extends over 14 amino acids. The germline V gene encodes CDR1 MNHEY and CDR2 SVGAGI. Trimming shortened V by 2 bases and J by 6 bases, and 10 bases separated the two germline ends. Written as DNA, the CDR3 is TGTGCCAGCAGTTACCGCGGGACCCCCGGGGAGCTGTTTTTT. Its translation is CASSYRGTPGELFF.

V is TRBV6-1 and J is TRBJ2-1, with a possible D match to TRBD1 (7 bases). In germline, CDR1 is MNHNS, CDR2 SASEGT. V was cut by 3 bases and J by 7 bases, with 22 bases left in between. The CDR3 spans 17 residues. The CDR3, as DNA: TGTGCCAGCAGTGAGCAGACCGGGACAGCGGGTCAAAATGAGCAGTTCTTC. Translating it yields CASSEQTGTAGQNEQFF.

The gene calls are TRBV10-3 and TRBJ1-5, with 7 bases lining up with TRBD1. With 6 bases clipped from V and 4 bases from J, the junction kept 3 bases outside the gene matches. The CDR3 is made up of 13 amino acids. Germline V lookup: CDR1 ENHRY, CDR2 SYGVKD. CDR3 loop: CAISPGGNQPQHF. The CDR3, as DNA: TGTGCCATCAGCCCAGGGGGGAATCAGCCCCAGCATTTT.

This chain connects TRBV19 to TRBJ1-5; a weak D match, TRBD1 (6 bases). From germline, CDR1 is LNHDA and CDR2 SQIVND (reference sequence). The CDR3 runs to 13 residues. With 6 bases removed from V and 9 bases from J, the gap between germline ends came to 15 bases. The chain's CDR3 is CASSGTPRRPQHF. The DNA of the CDR3 is TGTGCCAGTAGCGGGACACCTCGAAGGCCCCAGCATTTT.

This clone showed up just a few times. The V and J genes are TRBV3-1 (or the pseudogene TRBV3-2) and TRBJ1-1; 7 bases agree with TRBD1. CDR1 and CDR2 from the germline V gene are LGHDT and YNNKEL (reference sequence). The CDR3 length is 14 residues. With V trimmed by 6 bases and J by 2 bases, 6 bases remained unmatched. The CDR3 DNA reads TGTGCCAGCAGTTTACAGGGGTTCAACACTGAAGCTTTCTTT. This gives the protein CASSLQGFNTEAFF.

The CDR3 bases are TGTGCCAGCAGCTGGGGACCTGAGCAGTTCTTC. Protein sequence: CASSWGPEQFF. The rearrangement joins TRBV5-5 to TRBJ2-1; D tentatively reads TRBD1 or TRBD2 (5 bases each). The germline V gene encodes CDR1 SGHKS and CDR2 YYEKEE (reference sequence). CDR3 length equals 11 residues. V lost 3 bases and J lost 9, with 7 bases in between.

This clone was counted once. The chain has TRBV7-6 and TRBJ1-3; D ambiguous. V was shortened by 7 bases and J by 0 bases, with 16 bases between the two germline ends. The CDR3 runs to 16 residues. The V gene's germline CDR1 is SGHVS and CDR2 FNYEAQ. CDR3 coding DNA: TGTGCCAGCACACCTCAGACGGCATTCTCTGGAAACACCATATATTTT. The encoded protein is CASTPQTAFSGNTIYF.

The rearrangement joins TRBV5-4 to TRBJ1-6, with D possibly being TRBD1 (5 bases). The V gene's germline CDR1 is SGHNT and CDR2 YYREEE (reference sequence). The V end was cut by 3 bases, the J end by 8 bases, with 12 bases between. The CDR3 has 14 residues. The CDR3 protein is CASSSAGRDSPLHF. CDR3 coding DNA: TGTGCCAGCAGCTCCGCAGGGAGAGATTCACCCCTCCACTTT.

Comment on this clone: At one end the junction does not follow the germline gene, possibly because of a read error. V is TRBV7-7 and J is TRBJ2-1; D gene uncertain. This CDR3 has 13 amino acids. Germline-derived CDR1 and CDR2 are SSHAT and FNYEAQ (reference sequence). CDR3 region: CASSLALPNEQFF. CDR3 bases: TGTGCTAGCAGCTTAGCCCTTCCGAATGAGCAGTTCTTC.

The rearrangement uses TRBV19 and TRBJ1-5; a weak D match, TRBD1 (6 bases). Trimming shortened V by 7 bases and J by 0 bases, and 10 bases separated the two germline ends. Germline V gene lookup returns CDR1 LNHDA and CDR2 SQIVND (reference sequence). The CDR3 totals 14 residues. The CDR3: CASTWTDSNQPQHF. The CDR3 region has the DNA TGTGCCAGTACCTGGACAGATAGCAATCAGCCCCAGCATTTT.

The J gene is TRBJ1-5, the V gene TRBV19; 7 bases map to TRBD1. The CDR3 runs 15 residues. J was trimmed by 1 base and V by 5 bases; bases with no gene match: 5. Germline CDR1 is LNHDA and CDR2 is SQIVND (reference sequence). The CDR3 protein is CASSSLQGSNQPQHF. CDR3 DNA sequence: TGTGCCAGTAGTTCCTTACAGGGGAGCAATCAGCCCCAGCATTTT.

The V and J genes are TRBV29-1 and TRBJ2-2, with D possibly being TRBD1 or TRBD2 (6 bases each). CDR3 length: 13 amino acids. The germline gives CDR1 SQVTM, CDR2 ANQGSEA. V lost 7 bases and J lost 4, with 13 bases in between. The chain's CDR3 is CSGKGGTTGELFF. The DNA for the CDR3 is TGCAGCGGGAAGGGGGGTACCACCGGGGAGCTGTTTTTT.

This clone has a handful of counts. CDR3 sequence: CASSEGPISYEQYF. The CDR3 nucleotides read TGTGCCAGCAGTGAAGGACCGATCTCCTACGAGCAGTACTTC. This chain joins TRBV6-1 and TRBJ2-7, with D unresolved. This CDR3 spans 14 amino acids. The germline V gene has CDR1 MNHNS and CDR2 SASEGT. Trimming shortened V by 1 base and J by 0 bases, and 7 bases separated the two germline ends.

The chain joins TRBV5-1 to TRBJ2-7; D may be TRBD2 (5 bases). V lost 0 bases and J 6 bases, leaving 7 bases between the germline ends. Germline assignment: CDR1 SGHRS and CDR2 YFSETQ. CDR3 length equals 12 residues. Here the CDR3 DNA reads TGCGCCAGCAGCTTGGGTGAGGGCGAGCAGTACTTC. It encodes CASSLGEGEQYF. Full variable domain (missing parts from reference TRBV5-1 and TRBJ2-7): KAGVTQTPRYLIKTRGQQVTLSCSPISGHRSVSWYQQTPGQGLQFLFEYFSETQRNKGNFPGRFSGRQFSNSRSEMNVSTLELGDSALYLCASSLGEGEQYFGPGTRLTVT.

This sequence joins TRBV5-4 and TRBJ2-1; 10 bases are a match to TRBD2. The V and J ends lost 0 bases and 8 bases, in that order; junction bases with no gene match: 8. Germline V lookup: CDR1 SGHNT, CDR2 YYREEE (reference sequence). The length of the CDR3 is 16 residues. The CDR3 sequence is CASSLEPSGRFYEQFF. The CDR3 DNA sequence: TGTGCCAGCAGCTTGGAGCCTAGCGGGAGATTCTATGAGCAGTTCTTC.

The rearrangement uses TRBV24-1 and TRBJ2-3; no clear D gene. V was shortened by 2 bases and J by 3 bases, with 11 bases between the two germline ends. This CDR3 has 15 amino acids. From germline, CDR1 is KGHDR and CDR2 SFDVKD. The CDR3 loop reads CATSDSPGETDTQYF. CDR3 coding DNA: TGTGCCACCAGTGATTCCCCCGGTGAGACAGATACGCAGTATTTT.

CDR3 sequence reads: CASGLVPEGTDTQYF. In nucleotides, the CDR3 is TGTGCTAGTGGTTTGGTACCAGAGGGCACAGATACGCAGTATTTT. The chain recombines TRBV12-5 with TRBJ2-3; D is unresolved. Trimming cost V 0 bases and J 1 base, with 8 bases left between them. The length of the CDR3 is 15 residues. The germline CDR1 and CDR2 sequences are LGHNT and FRNRAP.